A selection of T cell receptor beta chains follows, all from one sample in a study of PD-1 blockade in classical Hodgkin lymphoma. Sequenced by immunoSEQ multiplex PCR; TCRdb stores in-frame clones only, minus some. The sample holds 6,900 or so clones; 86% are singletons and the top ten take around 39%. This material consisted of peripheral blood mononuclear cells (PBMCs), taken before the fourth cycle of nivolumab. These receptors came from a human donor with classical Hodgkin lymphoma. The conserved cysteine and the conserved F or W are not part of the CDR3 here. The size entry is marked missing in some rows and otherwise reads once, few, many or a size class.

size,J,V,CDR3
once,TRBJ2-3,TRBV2,ASSESGTPDTQY
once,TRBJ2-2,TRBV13,ASSAYGTPTGELF
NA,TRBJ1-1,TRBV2,ASTLRVGENTEAF
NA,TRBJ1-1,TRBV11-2,ASSLAKARTGWSGTEAF
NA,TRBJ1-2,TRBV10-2,ASRAQGAYGYT
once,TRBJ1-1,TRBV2,ASSEAGLVRYTEAF
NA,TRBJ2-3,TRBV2,ASSENWYGVIFTDTQY
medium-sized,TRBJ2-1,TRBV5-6,ASSSSGGTGRNEQF
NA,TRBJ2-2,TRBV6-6,ASRLPGMNTGELF
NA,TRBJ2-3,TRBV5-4,ASSPPLGGGLGTDTQY
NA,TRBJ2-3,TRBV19,ASKGQGGRGTQY
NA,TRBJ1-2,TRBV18,ASSKVGQGYGYT
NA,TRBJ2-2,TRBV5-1,ASSFLARGTGELF
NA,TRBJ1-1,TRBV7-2,ASSSRSLSEAF
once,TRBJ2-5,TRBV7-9,ASSLGTGRVQETQY
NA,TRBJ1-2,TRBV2,ASTGFRISSDYGYT
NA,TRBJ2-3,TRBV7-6,ASSLGAGPPEDTQY
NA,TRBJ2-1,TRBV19,ASSRAGSLNEQF
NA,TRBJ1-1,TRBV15,ATSRGPGMNTEAF
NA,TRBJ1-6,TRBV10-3,AISESLDNSPLH
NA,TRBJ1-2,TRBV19,ASSPLVGYGYT
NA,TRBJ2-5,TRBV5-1,ASSLPGTSGQETQY
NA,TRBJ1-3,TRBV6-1,ASSEVVGPIY
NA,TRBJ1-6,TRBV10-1,ASSVGQGGSPLH
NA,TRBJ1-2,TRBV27,ASSLRQTSGGYT
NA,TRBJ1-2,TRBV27,ASTSSLWDRLSGGYT
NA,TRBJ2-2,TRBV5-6,ASSLRGPGGFTGELF
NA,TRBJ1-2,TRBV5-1,ASRDGGQGTNYGYT
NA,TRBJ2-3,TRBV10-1,ASSESGRGSTDTQY
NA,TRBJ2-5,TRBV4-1,ASSQEGTRGSGAQY
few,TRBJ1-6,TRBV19,ASSQGGDRPKVSPLH
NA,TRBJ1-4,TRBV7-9,ASSLREEKLF
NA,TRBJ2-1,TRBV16,ASSHLSGRFIYEQF